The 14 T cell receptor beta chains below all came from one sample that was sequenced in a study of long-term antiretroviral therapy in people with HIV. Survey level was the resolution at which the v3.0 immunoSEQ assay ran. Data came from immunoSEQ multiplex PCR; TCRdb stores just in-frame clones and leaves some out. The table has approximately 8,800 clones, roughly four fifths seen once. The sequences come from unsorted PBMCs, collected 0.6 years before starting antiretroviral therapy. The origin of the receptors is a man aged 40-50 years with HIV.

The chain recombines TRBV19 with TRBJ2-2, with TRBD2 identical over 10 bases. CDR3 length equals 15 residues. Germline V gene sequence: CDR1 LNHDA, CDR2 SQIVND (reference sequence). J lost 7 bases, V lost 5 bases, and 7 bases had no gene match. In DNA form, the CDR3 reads TGTGCCAGTAGTTGGGCTAGCGGGGGAAGCGGGGAGCTGTTTTTT. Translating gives CASSWASGGSGELFF.

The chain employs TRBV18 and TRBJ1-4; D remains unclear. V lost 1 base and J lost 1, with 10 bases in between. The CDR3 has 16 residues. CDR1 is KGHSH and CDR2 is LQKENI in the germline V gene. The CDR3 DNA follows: TGTGCCAGCTCACCACGCGACCGAATAACTAATGAAAAACTGTTTTTT. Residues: CASSPRDRITNEKLFF.

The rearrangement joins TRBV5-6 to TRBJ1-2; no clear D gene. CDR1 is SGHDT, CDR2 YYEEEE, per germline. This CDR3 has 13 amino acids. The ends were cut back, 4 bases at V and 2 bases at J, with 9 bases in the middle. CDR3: CASSASDNYGYTF. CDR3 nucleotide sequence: TGTGCCAGCAGCGCCTCCGACAACTATGGCTACACCTTC.

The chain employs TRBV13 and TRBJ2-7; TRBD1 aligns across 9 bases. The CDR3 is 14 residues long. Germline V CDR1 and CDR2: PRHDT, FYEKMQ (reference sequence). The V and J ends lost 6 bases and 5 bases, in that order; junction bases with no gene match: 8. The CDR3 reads CASRPGQGVNEQYF. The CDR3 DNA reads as TGTGCCAGCAGACCGGGACAGGGTGTAAACGAGCAGTACTTC.

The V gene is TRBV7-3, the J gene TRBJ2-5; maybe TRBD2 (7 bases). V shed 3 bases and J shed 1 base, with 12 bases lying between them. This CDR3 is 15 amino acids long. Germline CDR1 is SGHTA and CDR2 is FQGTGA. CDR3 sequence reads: CASSFRGTTQETQYF. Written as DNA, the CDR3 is TGTGCCAGCAGCTTTAGGGGGACTACCCAAGAGACCCAGTACTTC.

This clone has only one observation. CDR3 in amino acids: CASSFTPLTGGSYEQYF. Written as DNA, the CDR3 is TGTGCCAGCAGCTTTACCCCGTTGACAGGGGGCTCCTACGAGCAGTACTTC. The chain couples TRBV5-5 to TRBJ2-7, with 9 bases matching TRBD1. Looked up from germline, CDR1 is SGHKS and CDR2 is YYEKEE (reference sequence). The ends lost 2 bases at V and 0 bases at J; junction bases unmatched: 9. This CDR3 is built from 17 residues. The full variable domain, with the rest looked up from reference TRBV5-5 and TRBJ2-7, is DAGVTQSPTHLIKTRGQQVTLRCSPISGHKSVSWYQQVLGQGPQFIFQYYEKEERGRGNFPDRFSARQFPNYSSELNVNALLLGDSALYLCASSFTPLTGGSYEQYFGPGTRLTVT.

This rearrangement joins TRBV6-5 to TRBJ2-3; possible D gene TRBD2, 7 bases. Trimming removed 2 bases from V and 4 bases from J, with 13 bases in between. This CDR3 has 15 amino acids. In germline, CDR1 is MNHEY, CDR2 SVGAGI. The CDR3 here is CASSYGWGGPDTQYF. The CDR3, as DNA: TGTGCCAGCAGTTACGGGTGGGGGGGCCCAGATACGCAGTATTTT.

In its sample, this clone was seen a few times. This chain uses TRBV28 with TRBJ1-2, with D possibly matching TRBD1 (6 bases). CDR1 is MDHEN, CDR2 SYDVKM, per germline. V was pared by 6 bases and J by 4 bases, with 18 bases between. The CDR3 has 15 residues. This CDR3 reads CASSPNHGGAYGYTF. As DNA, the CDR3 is TGTGCCAGCAGCCCTAATCACGGGGGCGCCTATGGCTACACCTTC.

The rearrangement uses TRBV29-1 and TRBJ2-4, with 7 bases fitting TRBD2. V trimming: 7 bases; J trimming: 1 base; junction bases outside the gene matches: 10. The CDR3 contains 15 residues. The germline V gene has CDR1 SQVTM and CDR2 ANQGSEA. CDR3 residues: CSALMGGEAKNIQYF. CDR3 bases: TGCAGCGCTTTAATGGGGGGGGAGGCCAAAAACATTCAGTACTTC.

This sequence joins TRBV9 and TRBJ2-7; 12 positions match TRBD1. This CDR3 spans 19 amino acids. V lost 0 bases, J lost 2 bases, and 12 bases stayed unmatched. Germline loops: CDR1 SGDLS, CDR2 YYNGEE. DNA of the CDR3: TGTGCCAGCAGCGTAGAAGCCGGGACAGGGGGCCGCTTGGCCTACGAGCAGTACTTC. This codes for CASSVEAGTGGRLAYEQYF.

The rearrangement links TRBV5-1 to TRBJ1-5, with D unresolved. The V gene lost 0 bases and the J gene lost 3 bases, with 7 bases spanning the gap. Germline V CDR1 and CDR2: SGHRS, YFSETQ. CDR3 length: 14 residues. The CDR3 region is CASSLDGLNQPQHF. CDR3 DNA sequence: TGCGCCAGCAGCTTGGACGGCCTCAATCAGCCCCAGCATTTT.

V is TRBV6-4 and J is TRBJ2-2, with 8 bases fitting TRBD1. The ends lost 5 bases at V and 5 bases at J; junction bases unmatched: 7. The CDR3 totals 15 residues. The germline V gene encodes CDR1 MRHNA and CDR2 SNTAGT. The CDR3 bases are TGTGCCAGCAGTCCGGACAGGGTCGGGACCGGGGAGCTGTTTTTT. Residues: CASSPDRVGTGELFF.

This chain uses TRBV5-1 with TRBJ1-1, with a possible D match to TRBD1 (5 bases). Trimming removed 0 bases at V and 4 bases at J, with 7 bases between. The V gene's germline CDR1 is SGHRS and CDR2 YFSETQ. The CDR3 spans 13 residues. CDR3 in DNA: TGCGCCAGCAGCTTGGGCGGGGGCACTGAAGCTTTCTTT. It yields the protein CASSLGGGTEAFF. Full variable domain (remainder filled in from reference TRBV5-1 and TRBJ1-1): KAGVTQTPRYLIKTRGQQVTLSCSPISGHRSVSWYQQTPGQGLQFLFEYFSETQRNKGNFPGRFSGRQFSNSRSEMNVSTLELGDSALYLCASSLGGGTEAFFGQGTRLTVV.

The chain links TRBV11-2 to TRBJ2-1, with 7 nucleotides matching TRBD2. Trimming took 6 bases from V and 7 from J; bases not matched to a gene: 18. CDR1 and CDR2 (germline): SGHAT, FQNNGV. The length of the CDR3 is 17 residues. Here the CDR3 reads CASSTLRGDQAGNEQFF. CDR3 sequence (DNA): TGTGCCAGCAGTACCCTTCGGGGGGACCAAGCAGGGAATGAGCAGTTCTTC.